These T cell receptor beta chains were read from a single sample in a study of blood T cell repertoires in COVID-19. Assay: immunoSEQ multiplex PCR; the TCRdb copy retains only in-frame clones and omits some. The sample holds about 140,000 clones, about 82% seen once. Material: PBMCs or T cells enriched from blood (not recorded which). These receptors were collected from a woman aged 40 to 49 who had recovered from COVID-19. The CDR3 runs from the conserved cysteine through the conserved F or W. D genes are given only for firm matches. The size entry is marked missing in some rows and otherwise reads once, few, many or a size class.

-,TRBV7-8,-,TRBJ2-7,CASSTLERVYEQYF,TGTGCCAGCAGCACCCTGGAGAGAGTCTACGAGCAGTACTTC
-,TRBV2,-,TRBJ2-1,CASAGLGEQFF,TGTGCCAGCGCTGGACTGGGCGAGCAGTTCTTC
TRBD2,TRBV19,-,TRBJ2-4,CASSIELFGLAGGDKNIQYF,TGTGCCAGTAGTATAGAACTTTTCGGACTAGCGGGAGGAGACAAAAACATTCAGTACTTC
TRBD1,TRBV9,-,TRBJ1-1,CASSVSTGGPPSEAFF,TGTGCCAGCAGCGTGTCGACAGGGGGCCCGCCGTCTGAAGCTTTCTTT
TRBD2,TRBV9,-,TRBJ2-7,CASSVGLAEPYEQYF,TGTGCCAGCAGCGTAGGACTAGCGGAACCCTACGAGCAGTACTTC
TRBD2,TRBV9,-,TRBJ2-1,CASSESGRYNEQFF,TGTGCCAGCAGCGAAAGCGGGAGGTACAATGAGCAGTTCTTC
TRBD2,TRBV18,-,TRBJ2-2,CASSRTTSGNTGELFF,TGTGCCAGCTCCCGGACGACTAGCGGGAACACCGGGGAGCTGTTTTTT
-,TRBV28,-,TRBJ2-1,CASSSGGGLAVSNEQFF,TGTGCCAGCAGTTCCGGGGGCGGGCTAGCGGTCTCCAATGAGCAGTTCTTC
-,TRBV7-8,-,TRBJ1-5,CASSLFPGGSNQPQHF,TGTGCCAGCAGCTTATTCCCTGGGGGGAGCAATCAGCCCCAGCATTTT
-,TRBV30,-,TRBJ2-1,CAWSGFRGEQFF,TGTGCCTGGAGTGGATTTAGGGGGGAGCAGTTCTTC
TRBD1,TRBV30,-,TRBJ2-7,CAWSDGQGADEQYF,TGTGCCTGGAGTGATGGACAGGGGGCCGACGAGCAGTACTTC
TRBD1,TRBV13,-,TRBJ2-1,CASSSLSTGGVYNEQFF,TGTGCCAGCAGCTCACTCTCTACAGGGGGCGTCTACAATGAGCAGTTCTTC
-,TRBV27,few,TRBJ1-1,CASSFSGTEAFF,TGTGCCAGCAGTTTCTCGGGCACTGAAGCTTTCTTT
-,TRBV2,-,TRBJ2-2,CASSVNGLNTGELFF,TGTGCCAGCAGTGTAAACGGTTTAAACACCGGGGAGCTGTTTTTT
TRBD2,TRBV3-1/TRBV3-2,many,TRBJ2-1,CASSQTGTRRNEQFF,TGTGCCAGCAGCCAGACCGGGACTAGGAGAAATGAGCAGTTCTTC
TRBD1,TRBV6-5,few,TRBJ1-2,CASSYGTGRGSYGYTF,TGTGCCAGCAGCTACGGGACAGGGAGAGGAAGCTATGGCTACACCTTC
-,TRBV12-2,-,TRBJ1-2,CASRQDRGSGYTF,TGTGCAAGTCGCCAGGACAGGGGCAGTGGCTACACCTTC
TRBD1,TRBV19,-,TRBJ1-2,CASSVSDRGLGYGYTF,TGTGCCAGTAGTGTCTCGGACAGGGGGCTTGGGTATGGCTACACCTTC
-,TRBV5-5,-,TRBJ1-2,CASSSAGRGGYTF,TGTGCCAGCAGCTCCGCGGGGCGCGGGGGCTACACCTTC
TRBD1,TRBV27,-,TRBJ2-1,CASSSGTGGYEQFF,TGTGCCAGCAGTTCCGGGACAGGGGGGTATGAGCAGTTCTTC
-,TRBV30,-,TRBJ1-1,CAWRAGPPFEAFF,TGTGCCTGGAGAGCGGGACCGCCGTTTGAAGCTTTCTTT
TRBD1,TRBV2,few,TRBJ1-5,CASSDGTGGPQPQHF,TGTGCCAGCAGTGATGGGACAGGGGGCCCTCAGCCCCAGCATTTT
TRBD1,TRBV5-1,few,TRBJ1-3,CASSSGDRVGNTIYF,TGCGCCAGCAGCTCAGGAGACAGGGTTGGAAACACCATATATTTT
-,TRBV4-1,-,TRBJ2-5,CASSQEGVQETQYF,TGCGCCAGCAGCCAAGAGGGAGTCCAAGAGACCCAGTACTTC
TRBD1,TRBV19,-,TRBJ1-1,CASSGQGGMNTEAFF,TGTGCCAGTAGTGGACAGGGAGGTATGAACACTGAAGCTTTCTTT
TRBD1,TRBV29-1,-,TRBJ2-1,CSVAPGQGANEQFF,TGCAGCGTTGCTCCGGGACAGGGGGCAAATGAGCAGTTCTTC
-,TRBV29-1,-,TRBJ1-1,CSVEGFQGHTEAFF,TGCAGCGTTGAGGGTTTCCAGGGCCACACTGAAGCTTTCTTT
-,TRBV7-9,-,TRBJ2-2,CASSPLPGGVDTGELFF,TGTGCCAGCAGCCCACTACCTGGAGGAGTAGACACCGGGGAGCTGTTTTTT
-,TRBV9,-,TRBJ1-2,CASSVDGGANYGYTF,TGTGCCAGCAGCGTAGACGGGGGGGCTAACTATGGCTACACCTTC
-,TRBV9,-,TRBJ2-7,CASSVEQDEQYF,TGTGCCAGCAGCGTAGAGCAGGACGAGCAGTACTTC
TRBD2,TRBV9,-,TRBJ2-7,CASNQGETSGSNEQYF,TGTGCCAGCAACCAAGGTGAGACTAGCGGGAGTAACGAGCAGTACTTC
-,TRBV19,-,TRBJ1-5,CASSVGGQGNQPQHF,TGTGCCAGTAGTGTCGGAGGGCAAGGCAATCAGCCCCAGCATTTT
-,TRBV9,-,TRBJ1-3,CASSVGGRGFLSSGNTIYF,TGTGCCAGCAGCGTAGGTGGCAGGGGATTTCTCTCCTCTGGAAACACCATATATTTT
TRBD2,TRBV5-1,-,TRBJ2-3,CASSYRGTSGGRFTDTQYF,TGCGCCAGCAGCTACCGCGGGACTTCGGGGGGACGGTTCACAGATACGCAGTATTTT
TRBD1,TRBV5-6,-,TRBJ1-2,CASRPGTGGFGYGYTF,TGTGCCAGCAGGCCCGGGACAGGGGGCTTCGGCTATGGCTACACCTTC
TRBD1,TRBV3-1/TRBV3-2,-,TRBJ1-1,CASSQETGVTEAFF,TGTGCCAGCAGCCAAGAAACAGGGGTCACTGAAGCTTTCTTT
-,TRBV5-6,-,TRBJ2-1,CASSLGQGQFF,TGTGCCAGCAGCTTGGGGCAGGGGCAGTTCTTC
TRBD1,TRBV5-1,once,TRBJ2-2,CASSLAETGITGELFF,TGCGCCAGCAGCTTGGCAGAGACAGGGATCACCGGGGAGCTGTTTTTT
TRBD1,TRBV10-3,-,TRBJ1-2,CAIKPQGQAGLDGYTF,TGTGCCATCAAACCCCAAGGACAGGCGGGGTTGGATGGCTACACCTTC